Below are 5 T cell receptor beta chains sequenced from a single sample in a study of shared clonotypes between healthy human individuals. Sequencing used immunoSEQ multiplex PCR; TCRdb keeps in-frame clones, though not all of them. Here the sample spans about 590,000 clones, around 95% being singletons. The naive CD8 subset, CD45RO-negative cells positively selected for CCR7, excluded terminally differentiated effector memory CD45RA+ cells. Specimen: naive CD8+ T cells sorted from blood. The receptors stem from a woman in her 30s in good health.

This sequence joins TRBV15 and TRBJ1-5; TRBD1 matches at 8 bases. The V gene's germline CDR1 is LNHNV and CDR2 YYDKDF (reference sequence). V gave up 4 bases and J gave up 7 bases; unmatched junction bases: 6. This CDR3 comprises 14 residues. The CDR3 bases are TGTGCCACCAGCACCCTGACAGGGGTCCAGCCCCAGCATTTT. It encodes CATSTLTGVQPQHF.

The V call is TRBV6-5, the J call TRBJ2-1, with D hard to call. The CDR3 is made up of 14 amino acids. Germline-derived CDR1 and CDR2 are MNHEY and SVGAGI. V lost 8 bases, J lost 4 bases, and 15 bases lay in between. The CDR3 coding sequence is TGTGCCAGCTCCCTTGACTCCGCATACAATGAGCAGTTCTTC. It specifies CASSLDSAYNEQFF.

The chain carries TRBV15 and TRBJ2-7, with 8 nucleotides matching TRBD2. Germline V gene data show CDR1 as LNHNV and CDR2 as YYDKDF (reference sequence). After removal of 5 bases from V and 6 bases from J, the junction contained 9 bases not matched to a gene. This CDR3 region has 14 residues. CDR3 sequence reads: CATSLGLADTEQYF. The DNA for the CDR3 is TGTGCCACCAGCCTCGGACTAGCCGACACCGAGCAGTACTTC.

Details on this clone: Other DNA sequences in the sample encode the same CDR3. The genes are TRBV27 and TRBJ2-7; D gene unclear. CDR3 size: 14 residues. The V gene lost 3 bases and the J gene lost 0 bases, with 9 bases spanning the gap. Looked up from germline, CDR1 is MNHEY and CDR2 is SMNVEV (reference sequence). The CDR3 nucleotides are TGTGCCAGCAGTTTCGGAACGAGCTCCTACGAGCAGTACTTC. Its protein product is CASSFGTSSYEQYF.

The gene calls are TRBV28 and TRBJ2-5; TRBD1 might be the D (6 bases). The DNA end is more similar to TRBJ2-7, so the J call may be wrong. CDR1 MDHEN and CDR2 SYDVKM come from the germline V gene. The CDR3 is 13 amino acids. In DNA, the CDR3 is TGTGCCAGCAGTTTCGCAGGGGTGGGCGAGCAGTACTTC. Translated: CASSFAGVGEQYF.